One and the same sample provided the 18 T cell receptor beta chains below, sequenced in a study of beta chain features in type 1 diabetes. Reverse transcribing all isolated RNA meant expressed TCRB transcripts were sequenced. The protocol was immunoSEQ multiplex PCR, while the TCRdb copy is restricted to in-frame clones and leaves out a portion. The sample contains 300,000 to 400,000 clones, around 10% of which appear only once. Sequences were obtained from naive CD4+ T cells from blood. Receptors originate from a woman aged 25 to 39 in good health.

This clone showed up just a few times. The chain recombines TRBV7-9 with TRBJ2-2; possible D gene TRBD2, 6 bases. The CDR3 sequence is 17 residues long. CDR1 is SEHNR and CDR2 is FQNEAQ in the germline V gene (reference sequence). V dropped 0 bases and J dropped 4 bases, with 15 bases sitting between them. The CDR3 sequence is CASSLARSGDTTGELFF. The CDR3 DNA sequence: TGTGCCAGCAGCTTAGCGCGTTCGGGGGATACCACCGGGGAGCTGTTTTTT.

This clone occurred a few times. The rearrangement uses TRBV15 and TRBJ2-1; 7 nucleotides agree with TRBD2. Trimming cost V 0 bases and J 4 bases; bases outside gene matches: 3. The CDR3 sequence is 15 residues long. Germline assignment: CDR1 LNHNV and CDR2 YYDKDF (reference sequence). The CDR3 sequence: CATSRDRGGYNEQFF. The CDR3 region has the DNA TGTGCCACCAGCAGAGATCGCGGGGGTTACAATGAGCAGTTCTTC.

The sample holds a few counts of this clone. The DNA for the CDR3 is TGTGCCAGCAGTAGTGCGGGCGCCTCCTACAATGAGCAGTTCTTC. This translates into CASSSAGASYNEQFF. The chain links TRBV28 to TRBJ2-1, with D tentatively TRBD2 (5 bases). This CDR3 spans 15 amino acids. With 5 bases removed from V and 0 bases from J, the gap between germline ends came to 11 bases. Germline V gene lookup returns CDR1 MDHEN and CDR2 SYDVKM.

The gene calls are TRBV29-1 and TRBJ2-6; 7 nucleotides agree with TRBD2. The CDR3 totals 14 residues. Germline V gene lookup returns CDR1 SQVTM and CDR2 ANQGSEA. The ends lost 3 bases at V and 2 bases at J; junction bases unmatched: 1. The CDR3 here is CSVDAGAGANVLTF. The CDR3 region has the DNA TGCAGCGTTGATGCGGGGGCTGGGGCCAACGTCCTGACTTTC.

The chain links TRBV6-5 to TRBJ1-1, with D hard to call. This CDR3 contains 13 residues. Germline values: CDR1 MNHEY, CDR2 SVGAGI. Trimming removed 4 bases at V and 6 bases at J, with 12 bases between. The CDR3 nucleotides are TGTGCCAGCAGTTCACAGAGCCACGCTGAAGCTTTCTTT. This codes for CASSSQSHAEAFF.

This chain links TRBV29-1 with TRBJ1-1, with a weak D call TRBD1 (5 bases). The CDR3 length is 13 residues. From germline, CDR1 is SQVTM and CDR2 ANQGSEA. V was shortened by 5 bases and J by 3 bases, with 13 bases between the two germline ends. CDR3 DNA sequence: TGCAGCGTTATATCAGGGAGGGACACTGAAGCTTTCTTT. It yields the protein CSVISGRDTEAFF.

This clone was seen a few times. The V gene is TRBV29-1, the J gene TRBJ2-7, with D possibly being TRBD1 (6 bases). The CDR3 is 13 amino acids. Germline lookup yields CDR1 SQVTM and CDR2 ANQGSEA. V shed 6 bases and J shed 3 bases, with 15 bases lying between them. This CDR3 is CSVKPVGGYEQYF. The CDR3 region has the DNA TGCAGCGTAAAGCCCGTAGGGGGCTACGAGCAGTACTTC.

This clone was detected only a few times. The rearrangement uses TRBV25-1 and TRBJ1-1, with a weak D call TRBD1 (6 bases). Looked up from germline, CDR1 is MGHDK and CDR2 is SYGVNS. V lost 4 bases, J lost 4 bases, and 10 bases lay in between. There are 13 residues in the CDR3. Written as DNA, the CDR3 is TGTGCCAGCAGTGGCCGGACAGCCACTGAAGCTTTCTTT. This encodes CASSGRTATEAFF. Full variable domain (remainder filled in from reference TRBV25-1 and TRBJ1-1): EADIYQTPRYLVIGTGKKITLECSQTMGHDKMYWYQQDPGMELHLIHYSYGVNSTEKGDLSSESTVSRIRTEHFPLTLESARPSHTSQYLCASSGRTATEAFFGQGTRLTVV.

V gene TRBV10-3 combines with J gene TRBJ2-7, with D unclear. This CDR3 has 14 amino acids. V was cut by 1 base and J by 2 bases, with 9 bases left in between. Germline-derived CDR1 and CDR2 are ENHRY and SYGVKD. The CDR3 sequence: CAISEFASPYEQYF. The CDR3 nucleotides read TGTGCCATCAGTGAGTTTGCGAGCCCCTACGAGCAGTACTTC.

This rearrangement joins TRBV9 to TRBJ1-1; 9 positions match TRBD1. V trimming: 3 bases; J trimming: 3 bases; junction bases outside the gene matches: 6. Germline CDR1 and CDR2: SGDLS and YYNGEE. The CDR3 length is 15 residues. This CDR3 is CASSGRQGEDTEAFF. The CDR3, as DNA: TGTGCCAGCAGCGGCCGACAGGGGGAGGACACTGAAGCTTTCTTT. Looking up the rest from reference TRBV9 and TRBJ1-1 gives the full variable domain: DSGVTQTPKHLITATGQRVTLRCSPRSGDLSVYWYQQSLDQGLQFLIQYYNGEERAKGNILERFSAQQFPDLHSELNLSSLELGDSALYFCASSGRQGEDTEAFFGQGTRLTVV.

This clone has more than one count but fewer than ten. V gene TRBV19 combines with J gene TRBJ2-3; TRBD1 matches at 12 bases. CDR1 and CDR2 (germline): LNHDA, SQIVND (reference sequence). This CDR3 has 18 residues. V lost 5 bases, J lost 6 bases, and 15 bases stayed unmatched. The CDR3 bases are TGTGCCAGTAGTCTCTACCCCCCGGGACAGGGGGCGATGGATACGCAGTATTTT. Encoded protein: CASSLYPPGQGAMDTQYF.

This clone has only a few counts. This chain connects TRBV7-9 to TRBJ2-7; D call uncertain. V lost 3 bases and J 4 bases, leaving 10 bases between the germline ends. CDR1 and CDR2 from the germline V gene are SEHNR and FQNEAQ (reference sequence). This CDR3 comprises 13 residues. CDR3 sequence reads: CASSFFMEYEQYF. The CDR3 bases are TGTGCCAGCAGCTTTTTCATGGAGTACGAGCAGTACTTC.

The chain uses TRBV29-1 and TRBJ1-4; TRBD1 agrees at 9 bases. The germline V gene has CDR1 SQVTM and CDR2 ANQGSEA. The CDR3 has 14 residues. Trimming at V came to 7 bases and at J to 5 bases, leaving 8 bases not matched to a gene. In DNA form, the CDR3 reads TGCAGCGCATCGCGCGGGACAGGGAATGAAAAACTGTTTTTT. It codes for CSASRGTGNEKLFF.

This chain uses TRBV19 with TRBJ1-2, with no clear D. The CDR3 sequence is 15 residues long. Trimming stripped 7 bases from V and 1 base from J, with 16 bases between. Germline-derived CDR1 and CDR2 are LNHDA and SQIVND (reference sequence). CDR3 DNA: TGTGCCAGTACAAACGACGGAGACCTTAACTATGGCTACACCTTC. It encodes CASTNDGDLNYGYTF.

This clone was observed a few times. V gene TRBV5-1 combines with J gene TRBJ2-3; 8 bases match TRBD1. J gave up 2 bases and V 5 bases, and 7 bases lay outside the gene matches. CDR3 length: 15 residues. CDR1 is SGHRS and CDR2 is YFSETQ in the germline V gene. DNA for the CDR3: TGCGCCAGCAGGCACGACAGGGGTACCACAGATACGCAGTATTTT. The encoded protein is CASRHDRGTTDTQYF.

This clone came up a few times. This chain links TRBV13 with TRBJ2-5; D is possibly TRBD1 (6 bases). Per germline, CDR1 PRHDT and CDR2 FYEKMQ (reference sequence). This CDR3 comprises 14 residues. Trimming took off 5 bases at V and 2 bases at J, with 12 bases between the two ends. The CDR3 spells CASSIRTVQETQYF. CDR3 coding DNA: TGTGCCAGCAGCATAAGGACAGTGCAAGAGACCCAGTACTTC.

The sample holds a few counts of this clone. V gene TRBV6-1 combines with J gene TRBJ1-1; D uncertain. Germline V gene data show CDR1 as MNHNS and CDR2 as SASEGT. The V gene lost 5 bases and the J gene lost 4 bases, with 14 bases spanning the gap. The CDR3 consists of 14 residues. As DNA, the CDR3 is TGTGCCAGCAGTCGGGCGGGCTCGATCACTGAAGCTTTCTTT. It specifies CASSRAGSITEAFF.

This clone has more than one count but fewer than ten. V gene TRBV28 combines with J gene TRBJ2-7, with 7 bases fitting TRBD1. The CDR3 contains 13 residues. V dropped 2 bases and J dropped 3; count of bases not matched to a gene: 1. Germline CDR1 reads MDHEN; CDR2 reads SYDVKM. The CDR3 sequence: CASSLGTDYEQYF. CDR3 nucleotide sequence: TGTGCCAGCAGTTTAGGGACAGACTACGAGCAGTACTTC.